This entry describes one T cell receptor beta chain. Germline CDR1 is MNHEY and CDR2 is SVGEGT. With 5 bases clipped from V and 7 bases from J, the junction kept 3 bases outside the gene matches. The length of the CDR3 is 13 residues. The data stem from a study of response to subunit inactivated influenza vaccine. TCRdb reanalysed the RT-PCR reads using MiXCR and keeps one entry per CDR3 protein. Of over 400,000 distinct CDR3 sequences listed, roughly 9.7% are singletons. This chain connects TRBV6-2 or TRBV6-3 to TRBJ2-2, with 8 bases fitting TRBD1. Sequences were derived from PBMCs from blood, sampled 40 to 50 days after vaccination. The sequence was obtained from a man aged 50-60 years who received an inactivated influenza vaccine. Written as DNA, the CDR3 is TGTGCCAGCAGTACCACAGGGGGCGGGGAGCTGTTTTTT. Its protein product is CASSTTGGGELFF.